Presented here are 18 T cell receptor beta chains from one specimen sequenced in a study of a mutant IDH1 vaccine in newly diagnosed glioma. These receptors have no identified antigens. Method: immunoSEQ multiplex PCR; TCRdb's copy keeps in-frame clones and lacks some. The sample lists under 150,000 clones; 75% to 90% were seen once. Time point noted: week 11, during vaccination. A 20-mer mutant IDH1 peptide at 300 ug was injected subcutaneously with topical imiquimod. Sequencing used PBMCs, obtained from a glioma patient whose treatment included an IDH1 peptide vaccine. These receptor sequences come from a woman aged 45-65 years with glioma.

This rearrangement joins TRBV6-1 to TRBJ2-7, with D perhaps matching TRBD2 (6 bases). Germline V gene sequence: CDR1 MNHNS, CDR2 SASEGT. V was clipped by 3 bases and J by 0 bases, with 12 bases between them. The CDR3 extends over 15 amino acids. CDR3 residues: CASSEAGGSSYEQYF. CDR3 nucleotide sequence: TGTGCCAGCAGTGAGGCCGGGGGTAGCTCCTACGAGCAGTACTTC.

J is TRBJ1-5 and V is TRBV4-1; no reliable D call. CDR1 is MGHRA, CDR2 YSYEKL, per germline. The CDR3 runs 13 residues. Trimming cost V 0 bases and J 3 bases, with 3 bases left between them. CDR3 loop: CASSQDTNQPQHF. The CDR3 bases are TGCGCCAGCAGCCAAGACACCAATCAGCCCCAGCATTTT.

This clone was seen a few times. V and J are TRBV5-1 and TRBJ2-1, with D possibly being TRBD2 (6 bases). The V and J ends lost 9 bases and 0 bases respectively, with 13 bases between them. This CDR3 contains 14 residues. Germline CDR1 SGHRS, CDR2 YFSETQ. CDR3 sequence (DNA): TGCGCCACTGCGGACTATAACTCCTACAATGAGCAGTTCTTC. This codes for CATADYNSYNEQFF.

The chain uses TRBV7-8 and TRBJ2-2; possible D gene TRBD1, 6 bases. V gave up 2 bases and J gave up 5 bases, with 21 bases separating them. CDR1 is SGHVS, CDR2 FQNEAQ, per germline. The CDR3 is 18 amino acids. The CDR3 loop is CASSLLQGTPGFTGELFF. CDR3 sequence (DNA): TGTGCCAGCAGCTTACTCCAGGGGACCCCTGGGTTTACCGGGGAGCTGTTTTTT.

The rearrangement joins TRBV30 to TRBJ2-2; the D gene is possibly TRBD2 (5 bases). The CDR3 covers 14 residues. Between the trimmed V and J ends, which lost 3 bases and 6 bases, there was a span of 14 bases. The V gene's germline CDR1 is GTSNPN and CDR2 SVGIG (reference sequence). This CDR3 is CAWRHLRGPGELFF. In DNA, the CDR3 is TGTGCCTGGAGGCACCTAAGAGGGCCCGGGGAGCTGTTTTTT.

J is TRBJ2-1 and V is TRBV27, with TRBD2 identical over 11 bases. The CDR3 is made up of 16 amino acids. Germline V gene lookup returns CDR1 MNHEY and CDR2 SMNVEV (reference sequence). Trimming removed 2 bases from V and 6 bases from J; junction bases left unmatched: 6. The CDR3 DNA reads TGTGCCAGCAGTTTAACGGCTAGCGGGAGGCGCAATGAGCAGTTCTTC. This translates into CASSLTASGRRNEQFF.

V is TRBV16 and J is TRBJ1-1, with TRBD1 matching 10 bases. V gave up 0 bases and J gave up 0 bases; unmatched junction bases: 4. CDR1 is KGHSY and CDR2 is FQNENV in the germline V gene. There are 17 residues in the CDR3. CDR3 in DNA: TGTGCCAGCAGCCAATCGGGACAGGGGCCTATGAACACTGAAGCTTTCTTT. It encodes CASSQSGQGPMNTEAFF.

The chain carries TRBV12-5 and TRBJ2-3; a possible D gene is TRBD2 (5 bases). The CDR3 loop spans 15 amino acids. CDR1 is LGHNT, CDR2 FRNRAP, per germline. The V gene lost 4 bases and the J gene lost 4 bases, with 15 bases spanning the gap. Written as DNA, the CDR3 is TGTGCTAGTGGTTCACGCGGGTCAGTAGCAGATACGCAGTATTTT. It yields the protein CASGSRGSVADTQYF.

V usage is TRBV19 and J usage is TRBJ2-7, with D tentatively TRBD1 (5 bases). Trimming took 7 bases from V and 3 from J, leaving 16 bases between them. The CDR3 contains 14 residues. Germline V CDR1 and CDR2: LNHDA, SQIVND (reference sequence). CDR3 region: CASNSRTQDYEQYF. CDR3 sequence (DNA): TGTGCCAGTAATTCCAGGACACAGGACTACGAGCAGTACTTC.

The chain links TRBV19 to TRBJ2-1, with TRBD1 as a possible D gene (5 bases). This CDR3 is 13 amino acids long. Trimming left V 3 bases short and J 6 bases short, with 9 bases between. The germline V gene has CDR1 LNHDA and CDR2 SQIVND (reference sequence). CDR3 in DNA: TGTGCCAGTAGTATGAGACAGTCCAATGAGCAGTTCTTC. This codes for CASSMRQSNEQFF.

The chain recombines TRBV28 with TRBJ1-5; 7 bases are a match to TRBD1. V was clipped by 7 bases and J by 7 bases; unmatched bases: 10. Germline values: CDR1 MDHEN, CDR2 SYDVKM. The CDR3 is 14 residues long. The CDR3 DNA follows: TGTGCCAGCACTACAGGGGTAACAGGACAGCCCCAGCATTTT. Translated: CASTTGVTGQPQHF.

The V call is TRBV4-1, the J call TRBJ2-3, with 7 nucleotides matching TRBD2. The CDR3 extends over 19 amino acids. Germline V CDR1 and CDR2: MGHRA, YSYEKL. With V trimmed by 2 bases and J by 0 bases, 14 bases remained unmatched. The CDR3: CASSQRLAEILRSTDTQYF. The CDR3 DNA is TGCGCCAGCAGCCAACGGCTAGCGGAGATACTTAGGAGCACAGATACGCAGTATTTT.

The CDR3, as DNA: TGTGCCAGCAGCGTAGAATTAGGCGGGAACCAAGAGACCCAGTACTTC. It is translated as CASSVELGGNQETQYF. This chain uses TRBV9 with TRBJ2-5, with D perhaps TRBD2 (6 bases). Germline CDR1 reads SGDLS; CDR2 reads YYNGEE. The CDR3 is made up of 16 amino acids. V was shortened by 0 bases and J by 0 bases, with 12 bases between the two germline ends.

The CDR3 is CASSLREQFF. The DNA for the CDR3 is TGTGCCAGCTCACTGCGTGAGCAGTTCTTC. The rearrangement links TRBV2 to TRBJ2-1; D is unresolved. The length of the CDR3 is 10 residues. The ends were cut back, 8 bases at V and 9 bases at J, with 8 bases in the middle. The germline gives CDR1 SNHLY, CDR2 FYNNEI.

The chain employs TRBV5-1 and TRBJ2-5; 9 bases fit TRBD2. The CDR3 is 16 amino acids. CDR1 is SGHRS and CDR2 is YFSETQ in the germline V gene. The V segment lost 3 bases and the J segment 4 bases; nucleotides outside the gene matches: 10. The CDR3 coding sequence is TGCGCCAGCAGCTATTCCGGGACTAGCCTTTCAGAGACCCAGTACTTC. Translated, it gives CASSYSGTSLSETQYF.

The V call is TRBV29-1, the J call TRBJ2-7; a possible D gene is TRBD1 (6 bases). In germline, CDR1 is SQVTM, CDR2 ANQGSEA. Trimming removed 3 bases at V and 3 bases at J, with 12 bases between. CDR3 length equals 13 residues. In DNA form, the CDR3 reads TGCAGCGTTGAGATCAGGGGAAACTACGAGCAGTACTTC. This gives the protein CSVEIRGNYEQYF.

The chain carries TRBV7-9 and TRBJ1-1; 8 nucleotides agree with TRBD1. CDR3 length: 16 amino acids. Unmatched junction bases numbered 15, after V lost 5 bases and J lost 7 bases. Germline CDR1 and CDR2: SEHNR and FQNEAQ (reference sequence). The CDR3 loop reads CASSRPPQGARGEAFF. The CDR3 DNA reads TGTGCCAGCAGCCGTCCCCCGCAGGGGGCGCGGGGTGAAGCTTTCTTT.

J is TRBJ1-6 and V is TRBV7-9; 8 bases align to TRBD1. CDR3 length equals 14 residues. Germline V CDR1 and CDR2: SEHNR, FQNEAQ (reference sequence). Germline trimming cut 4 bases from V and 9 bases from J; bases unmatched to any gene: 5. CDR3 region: CASSWGQATSPLHF. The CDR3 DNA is TGTGCCAGCAGCTGGGGACAGGCGACTTCACCCCTCCACTTT.